A selection of T cell receptor beta chains follows, all from one sample in a study of shared clonotypes between healthy human individuals. Data came from immunoSEQ multiplex PCR; TCRdb stores just in-frame clones and leaves some out. Counted here are about 470,000 clones, 75% to 85% occurring once; the ten biggest clones make up 13%. Sequenced material: PBMCs. The receptors derive from a middle-aged woman in good health. Some clones in this sample may be carry-over from other donors' samples. Each CDR3 is given with its conserved first and last residue. The order of the fields is V gene, J gene, clone size, D gene, CDR3 length, CDR3 protein, CDR3 DNA. The D gene is left open where the match is weak. A row's size may be missing; if present it is once, few, many or a size class.

TRBV19	TRBJ2-2	NA	TRBD2	17	CASSNGLAGANTGELFF	TGTGCCAGTAGTAACGGACTAGCGGGAGCCAACACCGGGGAGCTGTTTTTT
TRBV4-2	TRBJ2-7	NA	NA	15	CASSQRASLPYEQYF	TGTGCCAGCAGCCAAAGGGCTAGCCTCCCCTACGAGCAGTACTTC
TRBV11-2	TRBJ2-3	NA	TRBD1	18	CASSRDRGRLTSTDTQYF	TGTGCCAGCAGTCGGGACAGGGGGCGTCTTACAAGCACAGATACGCAGTATTTT
TRBV10-3	TRBJ2-3	once	NA	13	CAISERLADTQYF	TGTGCCATCAGTGAGCGACTAGCAGATACGCAGTATTTT
TRBV7-3	TRBJ1-6	NA	TRBD1	15	CASSLYRGSDSPLHF	TGTGCCAGCAGCTTATACAGGGGAAGCGATTCACCCCTCCACTTT
TRBV5-1	TRBJ2-7	few	NA	15	CASSLVGGGSYEQYF	TGCGCCAGCAGCTTGGTTGGCGGAGGGAGCTACGAGCAGTACTTC
TRBV18	TRBJ2-3	NA	NA	15	CASSPSQAWTDTQYF	TGTGCCAGCTCACCCAGCCAGGCATGGACAGATACGCAGTATTTT
TRBV19	TRBJ1-2	few	NA	14	CASSMRRQRKGYTF	TGTGCCAGTAGTATGAGAAGACAGAGGAAGGGCTACACCTTC
TRBV9	TRBJ1-1	NA	NA	14	CASSAGTWNTEAFF	TGTGCCAGCAGCGCCGGGACTTGGAACACTGAAGCTTTCTTT
TRBV19	TRBJ1-5	NA	TRBD1	16	CASSGYRGRRNQPQHF	TGTGCCAGTAGTGGATACAGGGGTCGTAGGAATCAGCCCCAGCATTTT